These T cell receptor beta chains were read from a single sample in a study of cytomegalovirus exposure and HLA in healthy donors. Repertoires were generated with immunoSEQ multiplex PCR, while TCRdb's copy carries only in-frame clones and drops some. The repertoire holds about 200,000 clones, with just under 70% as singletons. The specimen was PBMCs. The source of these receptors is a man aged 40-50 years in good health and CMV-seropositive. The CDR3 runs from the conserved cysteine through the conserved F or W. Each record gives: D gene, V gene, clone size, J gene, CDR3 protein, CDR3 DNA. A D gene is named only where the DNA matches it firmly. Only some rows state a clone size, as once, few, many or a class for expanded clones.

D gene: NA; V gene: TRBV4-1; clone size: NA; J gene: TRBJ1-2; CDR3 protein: CASSQDRAGHYGYTF; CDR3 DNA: TGCGCCAGCAGCCAAGATCGGGCAGGGCACTATGGCTACACCTTC
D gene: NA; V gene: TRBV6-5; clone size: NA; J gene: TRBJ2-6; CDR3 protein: CASSSGSGANVLTF; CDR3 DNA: TGTGCCAGCAGCTCAGGGTCTGGGGCCAACGTCCTGACTTTC
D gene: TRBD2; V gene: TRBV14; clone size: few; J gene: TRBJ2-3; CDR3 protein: CASSQERGGITDTQYF; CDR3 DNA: TGTGCCAGCAGCCAAGAGCGGGGGGGGATCACAGATACGCAGTATTTT
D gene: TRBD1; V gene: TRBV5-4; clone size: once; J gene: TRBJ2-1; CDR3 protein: CASSLSGTGGIGNNEQFF; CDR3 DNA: TGTGCCAGCAGCTTGAGTGGGACAGGGGGCATTGGAAACAATGAGCAGTTCTTC
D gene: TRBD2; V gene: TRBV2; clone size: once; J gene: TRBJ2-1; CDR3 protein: CASSSLAGYAYNEQFF; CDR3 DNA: TGTGCCAGCAGCTCCCTAGCGGGTTATGCCTACAATGAGCAGTTCTTC
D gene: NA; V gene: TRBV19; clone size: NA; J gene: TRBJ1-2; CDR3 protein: CASSIEESRDFNYGYTF; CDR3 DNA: TGTGCCAGTAGTATAGAGGAATCCAGGGACTTTAACTATGGCTACACCTTC
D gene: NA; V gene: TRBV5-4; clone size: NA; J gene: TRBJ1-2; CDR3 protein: CASTQTPDRTDGYTF; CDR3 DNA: TGTGCCAGCACCCAGACCCCGGACAGAACTGATGGCTACACCTTC
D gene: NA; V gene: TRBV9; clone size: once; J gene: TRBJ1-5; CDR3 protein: CASSPSGNQPQHF; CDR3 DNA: TGTGCCAGCAGCCCCTCAGGCAATCAGCCCCAGCATTTT
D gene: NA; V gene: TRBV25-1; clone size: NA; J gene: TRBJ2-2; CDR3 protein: CARAGESDEHRGAVF; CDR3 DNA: TGTGCCAGGGCAGGGGAGTCAGACGAACACCGGGGAGCTGTTTTT
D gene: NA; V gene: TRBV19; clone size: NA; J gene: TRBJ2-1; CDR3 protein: CASIGTGYNEQFF; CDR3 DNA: TGTGCCAGTATAGGGACTGGGTACAATGAGCAGTTCTTC
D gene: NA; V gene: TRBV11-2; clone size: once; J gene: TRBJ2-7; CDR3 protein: CASSLGSSYEQYF; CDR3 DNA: TGTGCCAGCAGCTTGGGGAGCTCCTACGAGCAGTACTTC
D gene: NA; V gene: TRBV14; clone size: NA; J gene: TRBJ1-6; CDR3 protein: CASSQEGSWNSPLHF; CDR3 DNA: TGTGCCAGCAGCCAAGAGGGGAGCTGGAATTCACCCCTCCACTTT
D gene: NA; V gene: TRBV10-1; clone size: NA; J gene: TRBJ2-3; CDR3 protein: CASRRGWGINTDTQYF; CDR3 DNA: TGCGCCAGCAGGAGGGGGTGGGGGATTAACACAGATACGCAGTATTTT
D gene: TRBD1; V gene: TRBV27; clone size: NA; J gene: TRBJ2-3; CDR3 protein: CASRTGGFTDTQYF; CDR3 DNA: TGTGCCAGCAGGACAGGGGGCTTCACAGATACGCAGTATTTT
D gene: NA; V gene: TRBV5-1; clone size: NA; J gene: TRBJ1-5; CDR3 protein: CASSLESDQPQHF; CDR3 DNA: TGCGCCAGCAGCTTGGAATCGGATCAGCCCCAGCATTTT
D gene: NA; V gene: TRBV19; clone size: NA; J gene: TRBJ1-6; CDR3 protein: CASSDPAKSGLSSYNSPLHF; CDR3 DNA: TGTGCCAGTAGTGACCCGGCCAAATCTGGGCTGAGCTCCTATAATTCACCCCTCCACTTT
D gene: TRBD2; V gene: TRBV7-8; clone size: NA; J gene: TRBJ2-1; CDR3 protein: CASSLVVAGGPDEQFF; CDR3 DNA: TGTGCCAGCAGCTTAGTAGTAGCGGGGGGGCCCGATGAGCAGTTCTTC
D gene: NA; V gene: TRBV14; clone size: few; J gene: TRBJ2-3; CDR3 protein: CASSQGGEPSTDTQYF; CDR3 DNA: TGTGCCAGCAGCCAAGGAGGCGAACCTAGCACAGATACGCAGTATTTT
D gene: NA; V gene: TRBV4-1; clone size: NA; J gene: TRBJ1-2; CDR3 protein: CASSQVVPDGYTF; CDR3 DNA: TGCGCCAGCAGCCAAGTTGTGCCAGATGGCTACACCTTC
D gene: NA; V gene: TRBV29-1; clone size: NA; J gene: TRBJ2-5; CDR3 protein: CSVRDAETQYF; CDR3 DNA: TGCAGCGTTCGGGATGCGGAGACCCAGTACTTC
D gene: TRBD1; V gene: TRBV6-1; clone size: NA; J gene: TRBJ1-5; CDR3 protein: CASSGTGGNQPQHF; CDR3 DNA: TGTGCCAGCAGTGGGACAGGGGGAAATCAGCCCCAGCATTTT
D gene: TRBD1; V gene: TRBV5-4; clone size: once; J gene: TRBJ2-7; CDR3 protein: CASSFFGTGAYEQYF; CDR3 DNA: TGTGCCAGCAGCTTTTTTGGGACAGGGGCCTACGAGCAGTACTTC
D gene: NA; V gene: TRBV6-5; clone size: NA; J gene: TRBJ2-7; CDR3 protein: CASSYSAEPYEQYF; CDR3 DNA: TGTGCCAGCAGTTACTCGGCAGAACCCTACGAGCAGTACTTC
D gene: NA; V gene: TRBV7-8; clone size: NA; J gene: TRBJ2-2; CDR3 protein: CASSLGQYTGELFF; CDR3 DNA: TGTGCCAGCAGCTTAGGACAGTACACCGGGGAGCTGTTTTTT
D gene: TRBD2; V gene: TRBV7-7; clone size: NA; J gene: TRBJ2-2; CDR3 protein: CASSPRLAGSTGELFF; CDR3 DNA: TGTGCCAGCAGCCCTCGACTAGCGGGGAGCACCGGGGAGCTGTTTTTT
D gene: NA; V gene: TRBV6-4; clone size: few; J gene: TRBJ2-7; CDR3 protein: CASSGSTVPYEQYF; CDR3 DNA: TGTGCCAGCAGTGGTTCCACGGTACCCTACGAGCAGTACTTC
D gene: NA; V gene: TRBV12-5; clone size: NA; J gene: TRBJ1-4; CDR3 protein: CASGLPGYEKLFF; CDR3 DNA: TGTGCTAGTGGTTTGCCAGGGTATGAAAAACTGTTTTTT
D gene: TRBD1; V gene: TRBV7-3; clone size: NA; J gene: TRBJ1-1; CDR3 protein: CASSSAGGPEAFF; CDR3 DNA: TGTGCCAGCAGCTCGGCAGGGGGCCCTGAAGCTTTCTTT
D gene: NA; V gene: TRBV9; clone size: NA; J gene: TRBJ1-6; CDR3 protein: CASSVGPYNSPLHF; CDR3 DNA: TGTGCCAGCAGCGTAGGTCCATATAATTCACCCCTCCACTTT
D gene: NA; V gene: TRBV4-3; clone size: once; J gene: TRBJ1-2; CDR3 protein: CASSQDSGVGGYTF; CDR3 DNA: TGCGCCAGCAGCCAAGACTCAGGGGTTGGAGGCTACACCTTC
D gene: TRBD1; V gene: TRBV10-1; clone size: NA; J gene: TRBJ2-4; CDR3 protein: CASSENPGTAIAKNIQYF; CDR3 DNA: TGCGCCAGCAGTGAGAATCCGGGGACAGCTATAGCCAAAAACATTCAGTACTTC
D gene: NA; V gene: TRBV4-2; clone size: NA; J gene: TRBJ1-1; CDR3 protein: CASSRGNTEAFF; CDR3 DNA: TGTGCCAGCAGCAGGGGGAACACTGAAGCTTTCTTT
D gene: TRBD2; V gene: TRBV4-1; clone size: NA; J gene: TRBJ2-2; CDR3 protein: CASSHLRAGVNTGELFF; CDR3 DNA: TGCGCCAGCAGCCATCTGAGAGCGGGGGTGAACACCGGGGAGCTGTTTTTT
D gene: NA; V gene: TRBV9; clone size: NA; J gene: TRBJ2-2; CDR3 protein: CASSGPGRANTGELFF; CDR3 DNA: TGTGCCAGCAGTGGCCCGGGCAGGGCGAACACCGGGGAGCTGTTTTTT
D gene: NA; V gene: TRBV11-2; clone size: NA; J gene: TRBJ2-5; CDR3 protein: CASSSGGAGQETQYF; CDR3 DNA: TGTGCCAGCAGCTCAGGGGGTGCGGGACAAGAGACCCAGTACTTC
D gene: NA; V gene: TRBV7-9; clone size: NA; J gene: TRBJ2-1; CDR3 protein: CASSLPPGNEQFF; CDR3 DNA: TGTGCCAGCAGCTTACCCCCGGGGAATGAGCAGTTCTTC